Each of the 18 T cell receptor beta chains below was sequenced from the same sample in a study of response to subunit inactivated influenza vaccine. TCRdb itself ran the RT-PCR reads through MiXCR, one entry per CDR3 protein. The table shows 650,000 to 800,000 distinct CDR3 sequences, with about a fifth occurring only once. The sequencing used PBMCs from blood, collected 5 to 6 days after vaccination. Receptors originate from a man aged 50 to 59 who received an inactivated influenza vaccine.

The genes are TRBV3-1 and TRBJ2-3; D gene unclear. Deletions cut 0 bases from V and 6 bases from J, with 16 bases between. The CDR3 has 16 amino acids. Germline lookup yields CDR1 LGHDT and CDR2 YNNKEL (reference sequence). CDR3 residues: CASSQEWLALGDTQYF. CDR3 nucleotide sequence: TGTGCCAGCAGCCAAGAGTGGTTGGCCCTAGGGGATACGCAGTATTTT.

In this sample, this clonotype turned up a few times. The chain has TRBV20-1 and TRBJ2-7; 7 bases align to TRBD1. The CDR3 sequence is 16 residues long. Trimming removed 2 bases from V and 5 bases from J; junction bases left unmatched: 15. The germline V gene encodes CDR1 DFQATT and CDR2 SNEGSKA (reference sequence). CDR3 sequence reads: CSARNYRQGFFDEQYF. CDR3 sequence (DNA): TGCAGTGCTAGAAACTACAGACAGGGTTTTTTCGACGAGCAGTACTTC.

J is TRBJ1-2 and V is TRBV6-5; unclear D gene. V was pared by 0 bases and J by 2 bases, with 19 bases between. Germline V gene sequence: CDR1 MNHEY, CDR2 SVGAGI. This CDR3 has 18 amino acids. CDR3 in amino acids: CASSYSARPPLGNYGYTF. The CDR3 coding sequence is TGTGCCAGCAGTTACTCGGCCCGACCGCCGCTAGGAAACTATGGCTACACCTTC.

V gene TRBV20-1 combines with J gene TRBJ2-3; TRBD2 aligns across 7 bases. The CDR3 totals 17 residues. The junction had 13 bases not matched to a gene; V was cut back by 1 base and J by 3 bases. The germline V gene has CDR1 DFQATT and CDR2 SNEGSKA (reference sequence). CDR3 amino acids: CSARGLAASRRTDTQYF. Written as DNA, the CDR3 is TGCAGTGCTAGAGGGCTAGCGGCCTCACGAAGGACAGATACGCAGTATTTT.

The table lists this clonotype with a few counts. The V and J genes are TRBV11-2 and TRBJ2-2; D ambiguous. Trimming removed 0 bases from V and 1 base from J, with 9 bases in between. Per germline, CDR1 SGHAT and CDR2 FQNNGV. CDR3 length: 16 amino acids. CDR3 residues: CASSLEGSLNTGELFF. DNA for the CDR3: TGTGCCAGCAGCTTAGAAGGATCCCTGAACACCGGGGAGCTGTTTTTT.

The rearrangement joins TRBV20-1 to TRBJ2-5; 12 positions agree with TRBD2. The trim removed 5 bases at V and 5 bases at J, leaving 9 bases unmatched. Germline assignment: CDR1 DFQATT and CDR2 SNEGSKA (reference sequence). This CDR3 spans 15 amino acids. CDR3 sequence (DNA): TGCAGTGCTGGAACCGGGACTAGCGGGTTGGAGACCCAGTACTTC. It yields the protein CSAGTGTSGLETQYF.

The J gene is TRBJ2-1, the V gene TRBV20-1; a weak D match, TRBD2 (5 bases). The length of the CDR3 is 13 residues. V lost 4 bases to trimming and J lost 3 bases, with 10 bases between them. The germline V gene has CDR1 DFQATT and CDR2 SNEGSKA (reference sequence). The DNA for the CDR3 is TGCAGTGCTATCGGACTTGACTACAATGAGCAGTTCTTC. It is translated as CSAIGLDYNEQFF.

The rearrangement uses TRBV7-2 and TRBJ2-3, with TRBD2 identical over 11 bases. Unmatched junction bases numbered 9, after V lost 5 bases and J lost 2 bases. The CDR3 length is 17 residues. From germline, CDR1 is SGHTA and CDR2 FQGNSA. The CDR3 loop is CASSLRLAGRATDTQYF. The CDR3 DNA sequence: TGTGCCAGCAGCCTCCGACTAGCGGGACGTGCCACAGATACGCAGTATTTT.

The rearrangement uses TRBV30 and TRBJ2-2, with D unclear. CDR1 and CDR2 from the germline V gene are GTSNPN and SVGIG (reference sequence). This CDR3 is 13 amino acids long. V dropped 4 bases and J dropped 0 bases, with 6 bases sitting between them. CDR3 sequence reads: CAWIPANTGELFF. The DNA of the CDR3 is TGTGCCTGGATACCCGCGAACACCGGGGAGCTGTTTTTT.

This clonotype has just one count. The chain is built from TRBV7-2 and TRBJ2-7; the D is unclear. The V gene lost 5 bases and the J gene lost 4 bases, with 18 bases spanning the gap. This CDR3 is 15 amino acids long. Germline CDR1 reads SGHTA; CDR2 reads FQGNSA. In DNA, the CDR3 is TGTGCCAGCAGCCCACGACGGGTTGTGAGGTACGAGCAGTACTTC. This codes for CASSPRRVVRYEQYF. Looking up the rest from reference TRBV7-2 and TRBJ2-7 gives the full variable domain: GAGVSQSPSNKVTEKGKDVELRCDPISGHTALYWYRQSLGQGLEFLIYFQGNSAPDKSGLPSDRFSAERTGGSVSTLTIQRTQQEDSAVYLCASSPRRVVRYEQYFGPGTRLTVT.

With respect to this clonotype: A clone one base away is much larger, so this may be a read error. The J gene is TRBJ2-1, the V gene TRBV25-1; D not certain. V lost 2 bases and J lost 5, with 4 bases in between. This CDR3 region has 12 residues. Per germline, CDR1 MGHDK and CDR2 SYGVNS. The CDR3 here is CASSEGNNEQFF. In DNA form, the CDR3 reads TGTGCCAGCAGTGAAGGGAACAATGAGCAGTTCTTC.

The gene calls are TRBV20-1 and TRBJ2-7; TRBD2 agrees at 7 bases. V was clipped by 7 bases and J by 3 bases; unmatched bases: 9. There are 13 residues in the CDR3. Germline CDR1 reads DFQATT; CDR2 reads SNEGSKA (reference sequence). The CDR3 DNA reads TGCAGTGGTAGCCTAGCGGAAGACTACGAGCAGTACTTC. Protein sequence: CSGSLAEDYEQYF.

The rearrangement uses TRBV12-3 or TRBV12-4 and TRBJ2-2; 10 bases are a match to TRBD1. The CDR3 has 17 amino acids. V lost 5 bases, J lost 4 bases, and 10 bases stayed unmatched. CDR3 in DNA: TGTGCCAGCAGTCGCACCGGGACAGGGGTACGCACCGGGGAGCTGTTTTTT. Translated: CASSRTGTGVRTGELFF.

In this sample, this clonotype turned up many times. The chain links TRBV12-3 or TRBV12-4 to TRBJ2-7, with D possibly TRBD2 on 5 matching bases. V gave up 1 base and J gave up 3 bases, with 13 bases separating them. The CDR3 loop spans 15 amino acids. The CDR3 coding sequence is TGTGCCAGCAGTTTAGATTCTAGCAGGAACTACGAGCAGTACTTC. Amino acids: CASSLDSSRNYEQYF.

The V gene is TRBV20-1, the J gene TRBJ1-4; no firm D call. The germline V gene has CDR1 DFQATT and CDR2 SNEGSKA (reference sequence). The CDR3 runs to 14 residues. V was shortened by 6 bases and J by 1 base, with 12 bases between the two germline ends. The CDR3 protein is CSAITTGTNEKLFF. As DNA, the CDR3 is TGCAGTGCGATCACTACCGGAACTAATGAAAAACTGTTTTTT.

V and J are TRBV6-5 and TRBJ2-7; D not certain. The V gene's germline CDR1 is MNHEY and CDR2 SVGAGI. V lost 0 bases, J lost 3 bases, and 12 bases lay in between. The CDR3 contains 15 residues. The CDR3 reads CASSYSGFGDYEQYF. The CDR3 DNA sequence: TGTGCCAGCAGTTACTCGGGGTTTGGGGACTACGAGCAGTACTTC.

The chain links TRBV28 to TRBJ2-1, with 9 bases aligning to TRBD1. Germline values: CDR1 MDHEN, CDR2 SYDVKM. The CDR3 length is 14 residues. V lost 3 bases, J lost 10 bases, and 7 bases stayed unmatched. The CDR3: CASSLGTGTFEQFF. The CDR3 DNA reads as TGTGCCAGCAGTTTGGGGACAGGGACTTTCGAGCAGTTCTTC.

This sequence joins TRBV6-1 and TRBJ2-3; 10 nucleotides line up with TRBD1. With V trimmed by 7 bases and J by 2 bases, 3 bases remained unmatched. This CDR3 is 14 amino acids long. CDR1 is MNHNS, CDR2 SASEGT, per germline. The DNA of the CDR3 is TGTGCCAGCACGGACAGGGGGGACACAGATACGCAGTATTTT. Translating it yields CASTDRGDTDTQYF.